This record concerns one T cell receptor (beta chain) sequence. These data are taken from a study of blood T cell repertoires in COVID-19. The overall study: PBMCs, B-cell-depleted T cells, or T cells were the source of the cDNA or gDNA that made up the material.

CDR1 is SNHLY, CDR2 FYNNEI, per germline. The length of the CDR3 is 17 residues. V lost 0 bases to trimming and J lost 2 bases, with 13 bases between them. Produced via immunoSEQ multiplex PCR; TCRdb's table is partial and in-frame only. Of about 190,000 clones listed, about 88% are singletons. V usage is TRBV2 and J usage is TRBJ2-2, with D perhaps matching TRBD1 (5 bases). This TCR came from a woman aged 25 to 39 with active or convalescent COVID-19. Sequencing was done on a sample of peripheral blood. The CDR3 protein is CASSEAQKGVNTGELFF. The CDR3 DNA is TGTGCCAGCAGTGAAGCGCAAAAAGGGGTAAACACCGGGGAGCTGTTTTTT.